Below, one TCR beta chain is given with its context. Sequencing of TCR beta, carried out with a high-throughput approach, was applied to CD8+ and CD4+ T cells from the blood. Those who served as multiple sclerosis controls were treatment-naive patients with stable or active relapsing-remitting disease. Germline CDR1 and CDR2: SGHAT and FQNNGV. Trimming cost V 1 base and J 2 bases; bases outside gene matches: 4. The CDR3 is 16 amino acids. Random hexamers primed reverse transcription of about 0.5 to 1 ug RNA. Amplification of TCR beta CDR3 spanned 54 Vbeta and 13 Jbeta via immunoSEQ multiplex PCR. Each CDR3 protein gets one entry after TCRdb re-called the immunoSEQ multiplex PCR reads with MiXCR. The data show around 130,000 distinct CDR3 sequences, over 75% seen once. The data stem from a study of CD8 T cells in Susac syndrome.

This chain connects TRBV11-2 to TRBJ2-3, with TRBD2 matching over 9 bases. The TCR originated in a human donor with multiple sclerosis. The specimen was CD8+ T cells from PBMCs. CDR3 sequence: CASSLGLAGNTDTQYF. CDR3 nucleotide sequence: TGTGCCAGCAGCTTAGGGCTAGCGGGGAACACAGATACGCAGTATTTT.